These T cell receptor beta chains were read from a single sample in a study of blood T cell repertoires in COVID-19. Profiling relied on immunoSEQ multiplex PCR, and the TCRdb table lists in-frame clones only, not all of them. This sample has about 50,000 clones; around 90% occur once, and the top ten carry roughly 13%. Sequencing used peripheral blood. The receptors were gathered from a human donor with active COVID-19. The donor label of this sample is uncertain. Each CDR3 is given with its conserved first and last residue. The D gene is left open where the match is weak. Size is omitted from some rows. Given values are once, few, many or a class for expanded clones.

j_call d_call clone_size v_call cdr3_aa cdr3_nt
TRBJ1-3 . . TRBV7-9 CASSLARTDGNTIYF TGTGCCAGCAGCTTAGCCAGGACAGACGGAAACACCATATATTTT
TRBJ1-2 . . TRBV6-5 CATRATTYGYTF TGTGCCACCAGGGCCACAACCTATGGCTACACCTTC
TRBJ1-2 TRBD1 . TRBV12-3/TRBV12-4 CASNLGTGYGYTF TGTGCCAGCAACCTTGGGACAGGCTATGGCTACACCTTC
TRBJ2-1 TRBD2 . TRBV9 CASSESGIVYNEQFF TGTGCCAGCAGCGAGAGCGGGATAGTCTACAATGAGCAGTTCTTC
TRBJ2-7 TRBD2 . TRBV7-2 CASSITLTSGRTYGQYF TGTGCCAGCAGCATTACCCTAACTAGCGGGAGGACATACGGGCAGTACTTC
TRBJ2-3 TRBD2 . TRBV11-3 CASSFGLATDTQYF TGTGCCAGCAGCTTCGGACTAGCAACAGATACGCAGTATTTT
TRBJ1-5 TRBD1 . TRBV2 CASSSGQGKGQPQHF TGTGCCAGCAGTTCGGGACAGGGAAAGGGCCAGCCCCAGCATTTT
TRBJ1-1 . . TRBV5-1 CASSPLNGYRDEAFF TGCGCCAGCAGCCCCCTAAATGGATACAGGGATGAAGCTTTCTTT
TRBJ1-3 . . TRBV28 CASSLGQAGRTIYF TGTGCCAGCAGTTTGGGGCAGGCCGGGCGCACCATATATTTT
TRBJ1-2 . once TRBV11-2 CASSLDLDSYGYTF TGTGCCAGCAGCTTAGACCTGGACAGCTATGGCTACACCTTC
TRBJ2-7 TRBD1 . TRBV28 CASSRGQSYEQYF TGTGCCAGCAGTCGGGGACAGTCCTACGAGCAGTACTTC
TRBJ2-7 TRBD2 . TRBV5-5 CASSRGTSVSYEQYF TGTGCCAGCAGCCGGGGGACTAGCGTGTCCTACGAGCAGTACTTC
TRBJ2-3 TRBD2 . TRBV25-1 CASSSLAGGFTDTQYF TGTGCCAGCAGCAGCCTAGCGGGGGGTTTTACAGATACGCAGTATTTT
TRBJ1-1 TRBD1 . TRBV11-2 CASSLQGAGTEAFF TGTGCCAGCAGCCTCCAGGGGGCCGGCACTGAAGCTTTCTTT
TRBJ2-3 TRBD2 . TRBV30 CAWAQLAGVSDTQYF TGTGCCTGGGCTCAACTAGCGGGGGTTTCCGATACGCAGTATTTT
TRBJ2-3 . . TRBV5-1 CASSLTGSDTQYF TGCGCCAGCAGCTTGACAGGGAGCGATACGCAGTATTTT
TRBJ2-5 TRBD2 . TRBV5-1 CASSLGAGGPGETQYF TGCGCCAGCAGCTTGGGAGCGGGGGGGCCGGGAGAGACCCAGTACTTC
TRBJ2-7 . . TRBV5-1 CASSPRTAYEQYF TGCGCCAGCAGCCCAAGGACAGCCTACGAGCAGTACTTC
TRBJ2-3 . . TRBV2 CASWRSDYSTDTQYF TGTGCCAGCTGGCGGTCAGATTATAGCACAGATACGCAGTATTTT
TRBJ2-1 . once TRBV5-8 CASSYSREGQFF TGTGCCAGCAGCTATTCGCGGGAAGGGCAGTTCTTC
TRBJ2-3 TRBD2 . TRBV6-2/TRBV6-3 CASSYPQVAGGPGENTDTQYF TGTGCCAGCAGTTACCCTCAGGTAGCGGGAGGGCCGGGCGAAAACACAGATACGCAGTATTTT
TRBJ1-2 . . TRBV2 CASSGTGTYGYTF TGTGCCAGCAGTGGGACGGGAACGTATGGCTACACCTTC